A single sample is the source of the 5 T cell receptor beta chains below, sequenced in a study of prognosis after radiotherapy for stage I lung cancer. The genomic DNA TCR beta CDR3 region underwent two rounds of multiplex PCR. Initially, in first-round PCR, primers specific to each TRBV and TRBJ gene were used. One entry per CDR3 protein, called by TCRdb with MiXCR from the multiplex PCR reads. The sample shows roughly 15,000 distinct CDR3 sequences, roughly 38% of them seen only once. The source material was PBMCs, sampled before or after stereotactic body radiation therapy (not recorded which). These TCRs come from a donor aged 50 or older with non-small cell lung cancer.

As regards this clonotype: A read error may produce the germline difference seen at one junction end. V is TRBV13 and J is TRBJ2-2; D may match TRBD1 or TRBD2 (5 bases each). The CDR3 length is 16 residues. Germline lookup yields CDR1 PRHDT and CDR2 FYEKMQ (reference sequence). The CDR3 coding sequence is TGTGCCGGCAGCTTCCCGGGGACCGGGTCATACGGTGAGCTGTTTTTT. It is translated as CAGSFPGTGSYGELFF. Variable domain in full (rest from reference TRBV13 and TRBJ2-2): AAGVIQSPRHLIKEKRETATLKCYPIPRHDTVYWYQQGPGQDPQFLISFYEKMQSDKGSIPDRFSAQQFSDYHSELNMSSLELGDSALYFCAGSFPGTGSYGELFFGEGSRLTVL.

This clonotype was counted at least ten times. The genes are TRBV15 and TRBJ1-5; tentatively, D is TRBD1 (6 bases). The CDR3 is made up of 15 amino acids. CDR1 LNHNV and CDR2 YYDKDF come from the germline V gene (reference sequence). V lost 0 bases to trimming and J lost 6 bases, with 12 bases between them. The CDR3 here is CATSRDEGGGQPQHF. In nucleotides, the CDR3 is TGTGCCACCAGCAGAGATGAGGGAGGGGGTCAGCCCCAGCATTTT.

In its sample, this clonotype is medium-sized. The chain is built from TRBV6-1 and TRBJ2-7, with 10 bases identical to TRBD1. Trimming took 5 bases from V and 1 from J; bases not matched to a gene: 2. The germline CDR1 and CDR2 sequences are MNHNS and SASEGT. This CDR3 has 14 amino acids. The CDR3 here is CASSRDRGSYEQYF. As DNA, the CDR3 is TGTGCCAGCAGTCGGGACAGGGGTTCCTACGAGCAGTACTTC.

This clonotype was counted at least ten times. The chain is built from TRBV27 and TRBJ2-6; 8 bases line up with TRBD1. The germline CDR1 and CDR2 sequences are MNHEY and SMNVEV (reference sequence). The CDR3 is 18 residues long. V was pared by 8 bases and J by 2 bases, with 14 bases of the junction left unmatched. The CDR3 DNA is TGTGCCAGCCGCGCTCCGGGACAGGTAACGGCTGGGGCCAACGTCCTGACTTTC. Residues: CASRAPGQVTAGANVLTF.

This clonotype showed up many times. The chain recombines TRBV4-1 with TRBJ2-2; TRBD1 might be the D (5 bases). The CDR3 has 17 residues. The germline V and J ends were trimmed by 0 bases and 1 base, with 12 bases remaining between them. From germline, CDR1 is MGHRA and CDR2 YSYEKL. The CDR3: CASSQELGRVNTGELFF. In DNA form, the CDR3 reads TGCGCCAGCAGCCAAGAGTTGGGCAGGGTGAACACCGGGGAGCTGTTTTTT.